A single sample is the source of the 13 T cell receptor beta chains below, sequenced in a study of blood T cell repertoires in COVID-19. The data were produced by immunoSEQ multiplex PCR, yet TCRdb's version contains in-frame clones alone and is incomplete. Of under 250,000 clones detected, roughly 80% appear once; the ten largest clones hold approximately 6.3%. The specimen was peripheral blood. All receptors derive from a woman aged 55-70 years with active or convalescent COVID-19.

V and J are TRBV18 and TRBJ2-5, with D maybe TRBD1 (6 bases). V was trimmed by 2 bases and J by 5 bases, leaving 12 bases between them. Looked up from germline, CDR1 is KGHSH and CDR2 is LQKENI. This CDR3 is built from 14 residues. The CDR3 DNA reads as TGTGCCAGCTCACCATCAGGGGTGGGGGAGACCCAGTACTTC. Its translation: CASSPSGVGETQYF.

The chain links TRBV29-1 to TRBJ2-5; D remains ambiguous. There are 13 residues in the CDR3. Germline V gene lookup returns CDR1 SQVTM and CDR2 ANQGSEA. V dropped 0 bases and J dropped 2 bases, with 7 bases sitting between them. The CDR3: CSVEDEQQETQYF. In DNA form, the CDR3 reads TGCAGCGTTGAAGATGAACAACAAGAGACCCAGTACTTC.

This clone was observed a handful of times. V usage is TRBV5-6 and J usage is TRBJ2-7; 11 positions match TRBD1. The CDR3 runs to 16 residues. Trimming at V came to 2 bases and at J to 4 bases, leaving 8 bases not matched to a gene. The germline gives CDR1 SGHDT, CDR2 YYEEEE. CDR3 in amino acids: CASSFPPGQGVYEQYV. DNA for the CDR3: TGTGCCAGCAGCTTCCCCCCGGGACAGGGGGTATACGAGCAGTACGTC.

The CDR3 coding sequence is TGTGCCACCAGTGACCCGGGACTAGCGGGAGGGCCTGGGACCGGGGAGCTGTTTTTT. Amino acid sequence: CATSDPGLAGGPGTGELFF. V and J are TRBV24-1 and TRBJ2-2; 16 nucleotides agree with TRBD2. The germline V gene encodes CDR1 KGHDR and CDR2 SFDVKD. V dropped 4 bases and J dropped 5; count of bases not matched to a gene: 9. The CDR3 has 19 residues.

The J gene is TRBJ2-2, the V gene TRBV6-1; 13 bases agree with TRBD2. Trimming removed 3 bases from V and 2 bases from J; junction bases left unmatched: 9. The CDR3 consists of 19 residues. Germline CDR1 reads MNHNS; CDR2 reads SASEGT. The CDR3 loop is CASSESKGLAGLNTGELFF. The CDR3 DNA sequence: TGTGCCAGCAGTGAGAGCAAGGGACTAGCGGGATTAAACACCGGGGAGCTGTTTTTT.

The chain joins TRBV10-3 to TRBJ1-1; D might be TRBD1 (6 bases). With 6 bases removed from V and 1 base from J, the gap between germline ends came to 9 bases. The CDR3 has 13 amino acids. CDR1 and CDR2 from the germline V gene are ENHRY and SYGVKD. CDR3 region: CAIRRTENTEAFF. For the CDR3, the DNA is TGTGCCATCAGGAGGACAGAGAACACTGAAGCTTTCTTT.

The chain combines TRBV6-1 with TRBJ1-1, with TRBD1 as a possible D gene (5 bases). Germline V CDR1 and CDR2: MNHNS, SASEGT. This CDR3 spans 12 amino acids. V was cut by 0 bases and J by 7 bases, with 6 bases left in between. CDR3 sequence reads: CASSEAGGEAFF. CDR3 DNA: TGTGCCAGCAGTGAAGCGGGGGGTGAAGCTTTCTTT.

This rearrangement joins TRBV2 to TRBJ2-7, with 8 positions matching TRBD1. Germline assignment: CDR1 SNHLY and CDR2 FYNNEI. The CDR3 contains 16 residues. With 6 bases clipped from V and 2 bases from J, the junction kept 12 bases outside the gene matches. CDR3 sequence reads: CASSPGQETHTYEQYF. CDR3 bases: TGTGCCAGCAGCCCGGGACAGGAGACACACACCTACGAGCAGTACTTC.

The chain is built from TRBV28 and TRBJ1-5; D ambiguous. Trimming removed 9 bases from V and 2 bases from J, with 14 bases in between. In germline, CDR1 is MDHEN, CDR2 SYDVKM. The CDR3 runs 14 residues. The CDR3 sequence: CASRRWEGNQPQHF. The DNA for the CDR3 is TGTGCCAGTAGACGTTGGGAGGGCAATCAGCCCCAGCATTTT.

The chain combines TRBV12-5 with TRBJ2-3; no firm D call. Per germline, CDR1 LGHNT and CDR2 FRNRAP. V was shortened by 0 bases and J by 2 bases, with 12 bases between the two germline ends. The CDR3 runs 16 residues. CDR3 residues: CASGLVLGGPTDTQYF. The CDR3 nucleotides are TGTGCTAGTGGTTTGGTACTCGGCGGCCCCACAGATACGCAGTATTTT.

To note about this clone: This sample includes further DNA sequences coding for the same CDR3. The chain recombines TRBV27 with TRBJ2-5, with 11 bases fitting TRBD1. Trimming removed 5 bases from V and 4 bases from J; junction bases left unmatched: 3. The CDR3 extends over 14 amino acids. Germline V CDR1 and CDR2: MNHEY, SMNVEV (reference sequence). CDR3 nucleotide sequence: TGTGCCAGCAGTCCAGGGACAGGGGGAGAGACCCAGTACTTC. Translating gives CASSPGTGGETQYF.

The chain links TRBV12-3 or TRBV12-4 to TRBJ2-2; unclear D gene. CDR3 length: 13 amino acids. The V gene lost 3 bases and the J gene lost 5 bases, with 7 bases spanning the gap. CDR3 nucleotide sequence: TGTGCCAGCAGTTTTGAGGTTACCGGGGAGCTGTTTTTT. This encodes CASSFEVTGELFF.

This CDR3 is CASSSQGYGYTF. The CDR3 bases are TGTGCCAGCAGCTCCCAGGGATATGGCTACACCTTC. J is TRBJ1-2 and V is TRBV7-2; D may be TRBD1 (5 bases). V dropped 4 bases and J dropped 5 bases, with 8 bases sitting between them. The CDR3 spans 12 residues. CDR1 and CDR2 from the germline V gene are SGHTA and FQGNSA. Full variable domain (rest looked up from reference TRBV7-2 and TRBJ1-2): GAGVSQSPSNKVTEKGKDVELRCDPISGHTALYWYRQSLGQGLEFLIYFQGNSAPDKSGLPSDRFSAERTGGSVSTLTIQRTQQEDSAVYLCASSSQGYGYTFGSGTRLTVV.